The clone carrying this T cell receptor beta chain appeared many times. The antigen remains unidentified. This entry is derived from a study of T cells in Graves' hyperthyroidism and ophthalmopathy. Study-level results: Onset of ophthalmopathy came a median around 6.5 months after the model predicted it.

This CDR3 has 15 amino acids. V dropped 5 bases and J dropped 4 bases, with 20 bases sitting between them. The germline V gene has CDR1 GTSNPN and CDR2 SVGIG (reference sequence). The investigators amplified TCR beta CDR3 regions from RNA transcripts. When the TCR CDR3 underwent first-round RT-PCR, the HTBI primer set was used. TCRdb itself ran the multiplex PCR reads through MiXCR, one entry per CDR3 protein. The sample holds about 570,000 distinct CDR3 sequences, around 46% seen once. Exclusion criteria comprised uncontrolled infection, other autoimmune disease, pregnancy or lactation. The study based diagnoses on clinical symptoms, serum thyroxine and TRAb, thyroid ultrasound and orbital computed tomography.

This TCR was recovered from an adult woman with Graves' disease, either hyperthyroidism or ophthalmopathy (not recorded which). What was sequenced was peripheral blood or thyroid tissue (not recorded which). The V gene is TRBV30, the J gene TRBJ1-2, with D possibly matching TRBD1 (6 bases). The CDR3 spells CAWDTPGQTFYGYTF. The CDR3 bases are TGTGCCTGGGACACTCCGGGACAAACTTTCTATGGCTACACCTTC.